Listed below are T cell receptor beta chains from one sample, sequenced in a study of blood T cells in healthy people across ages. Each CDR3 protein is one row after TCRdb ran MiXCR on the 5' RACE reads. The data show more than 1,400,000 distinct CDR3 sequences, approximately 38% seen once. Sequenced sample: blood. The receptor source for this set is a woman aged 18-30 years in good health. Each CDR3 is given with its conserved first and last residue. The D gene is left open where the match is weak. Some rows mark clone size as missing; the rest say once, few, many or name a class of expanded clone.

D	size	J	V	CDR3	DNA
-	-	TRBJ1-2	TRBV18	CASSPRDGFNGYTF	TGTGCCAGCTCACCACGGGACGGGTTTAATGGCTACACCTTC
-	few	TRBJ2-1	TRBV10-1	CASSDGGTTYNEQFF	TGCGCCAGCAGTGATGGCGGGACAACCTACAATGAGCAGTTCTTC
-	-	TRBJ2-3	TRBV25-1	CASTLGGDLYTDTQYF	TGTGCCAGCACCCTAGGGGGGGACCTGTACACAGATACGCAGTATTTT
-	few	TRBJ1-2	TRBV15	CATSREKGPYGYTF	TGTGCCACCAGCAGAGAAAAGGGCCCCTATGGCTACACCTTC
-	-	TRBJ2-7	TRBV15	CATAKYGRGTTYEQYF	TGTGCCACCGCAAAGTATGGTCGGGGAACGACCTACGAGCAGTACTTC
TRBD1	-	TRBJ2-7	TRBV6-5	CASSYSGGTGGRGPFYEQYF	TGTGCCAGCAGTTACTCAGGCGGGACAGGGGGCCGTGGACCGTTCTACGAGCAGTACTTC
TRBD2	-	TRBJ2-7	TRBV20-1	CSASEPGLASHEQYF	TGCAGTGCTAGCGAGCCGGGACTAGCGTCCCACGAGCAGTACTTC
-	-	TRBJ2-3	TRBV5-1	CASTPDSTDTQYF	TGCGCCAGCACCCCGGACAGCACAGATACGCAGTATTTT
-	-	TRBJ2-5	TRBV14	CASSSRPKETQYF	TGTGCCAGCAGCAGTCGGCCAAAAGAGACCCAGTACTTC
-	few	TRBJ2-7	TRBV12-3/TRBV12-4	CASSLGAGKYEQYF	TGTGCCAGCAGTTTGGGGGCAGGGAAGTACGAGCAGTACTTC
-	-	TRBJ2-3	TRBV9	CASSVVGDPSYTQYF	TGTGCCAGCAGCGTAGTGGGGGACCCCAGTTATACGCAGTATTTT
TRBD2	-	TRBJ2-1	TRBV3-1	CASGHGSGGGNEQFF	TGTGCCAGCGGGCACGGTAGCGGGGGGGGCAATGAGCAGTTCTTC
-	-	TRBJ1-2	TRBV30	CAWRAGVYGYTF	TGTGCCTGGAGAGCAGGAGTCTATGGCTACACCTTC
TRBD2	few	TRBJ2-3	TRBV12-5	CASGFWLEGSGGSTDTQYF	TGTGCTAGTGGTTTTTGGTTGGAGGGTAGCGGGGGCAGCACAGATACGCAGTATTTT
-	-	TRBJ2-3	TRBV28	CASSFDLERTDTQYF	TGTGCCAGCAGTTTTGATTTAGAAAGGACAGATACGCAGTATTTT
-	-	TRBJ2-1	TRBV5-6	CASSLVGEYNEQFF	TGTGCCAGCAGCTTGGTAGGGGAGTACAATGAGCAGTTCTTC
-	-	TRBJ2-7	TRBV6-5	CASSYSIGATDASYEQYF	TGTGCCAGCAGTTACTCGATAGGTGCCACAGACGCTTCCTACGAGCAGTACTTC
-	-	TRBJ2-5	TRBV13	CASSSKNRIQETQYF	TGTGCCAGCAGCTCCAAAAACAGGATCCAAGAGACCCAGTACTTC
-	-	TRBJ2-4	TRBV10-3	CAISAQTGQYF	TGTGCCATCAGCGCTCAAACGGGGCAGTACTTC
-	-	TRBJ1-1	TRBV7-6	CASSSPGGTANTEAFF	TGTGCCAGCAGCTCACCTGGGGGGACCGCGAACACTGAAGCTTTCTTT
TRBD2	-	TRBJ2-3	TRBV20-1	CSATSPGTSGTSTDTRYF	TGCAGTGCTACTTCCCCCGGGACTAGCGGGACTAGCACAGATACGCGGTATTTT
TRBD1	-	TRBJ2-7	TRBV6-1	CASSRQTGNYNEQYF	TGTGCCAGCAGCCGCCAGACAGGGAACTACAATGAGCAGTACTTC
-	-	TRBJ2-1	TRBV10-3	CAISEGAYNEQFF	TGTGCCATCAGCGAGGGGGCCTACAATGAGCAGTTCTTC
TRBD1	many	TRBJ1-5	TRBV5-1	CASSLTGYSNQPQHF	TGTGCCAGCAGTTTGACAGGGTATAGCAATCAGCCCCAGCATTTT
TRBD2	few	TRBJ2-1	TRBV20-1	CSASRSGRTHEQFF	TGCAGTGCTAGTCGTAGCGGGAGGACCCATGAGCAGTTCTTC
-	-	TRBJ2-7	TRBV20-1	CSARGSLGRTAFYEQYF	TGCAGTGCTAGAGGTTCGCTCGGGCGGACAGCGTTCTACGAGCAGTACTTC
-	-	TRBJ1-5	TRBV4-1	CASSQDSGGQPQHF	TGCGCCAGCAGCCAAGATTCGGGGGGTCAGCCCCAGCATTTT
-	-	TRBJ2-1	TRBV6-1	CASSTGALLDEQFF	TGTGCCAGCAGTACGGGGGCCCTTTTGGATGAGCAGTTCTTC
-	-	TRBJ2-3	TRBV6-2/TRBV6-3	CASGYSDYTQIPQYF	TGTGCCAGCGGTTACTCCGACTATACACAGATCCCGCAGTATTTT
-	-	TRBJ1-2	TRBV2	CASSEEGGGYTF	TGTGCCAGCAGTGAGGAGGGAGGTGGCTACACCTTC
TRBD2	few	TRBJ2-3	TRBV7-2	CASSLSAGVTHTQYF	TGTGCCAGCAGCTTGTCAGCGGGGGTCACACATACGCAGTATTTT
TRBD2	-	TRBJ2-3	TRBV5-4	CASSSEGTSGRNTQYF	TGTGCCAGCAGCTCGGAGGGGACTAGCGGGAGAAATACGCAGTATTTT
-	-	TRBJ2-7	TRBV7-9	CASSPGVAGHEQYF	TGTGCCAGCAGCCCGGGGGTGGCAGGGCACGAGCAGTACTTC
-	-	TRBJ2-1	TRBV20-1	CSARERLREKDYNEQFF	TGCAGTGCTAGAGAGAGACTCCGGGAGAAGGACTACAATGAGCAGTTCTTC
-	-	TRBJ2-5	TRBV19	CASSLLEHGETQYF	TGTGCCAGTAGCCTTCTGGAACACGGGGAGACCCAGTACTTC
-	few	TRBJ2-5	TRBV20-1	CSAFRQTQETQYF	TGCAGTGCTTTTAGACAGACTCAAGAGACCCAGTACTTC
-	-	TRBJ1-1	TRBV9	CASSVEAGRTEAFF	TGTGCCAGCAGCGTAGAGGCCGGGAGGACTGAAGCTTTCTTT
TRBD2	-	TRBJ2-6	TRBV6-5	CASRAGGGTGANVLTF	TGTGCCAGCAGGGCCGGGGGGGGCACCGGGGCCAACGTCCTGACTTTC
-	-	TRBJ2-1	TRBV11-2	CASVDGTYNEQFF	TGTGCCAGCGTGGACGGAACCTACAATGAGCAGTTCTTC
TRBD1	-	TRBJ2-7	TRBV20-1	CSARREQGKGYEQYF	TGCAGTGCTAGACGGGAACAGGGGAAGGGCTACGAGCAGTACTTC
-	-	TRBJ2-7	TRBV15	CATSRVHGAYSYEQYF	TGTGCCACCAGCAGAGTTCACGGCGCCTACTCCTACGAGCAGTACTTC
-	few	TRBJ2-1	TRBV6-5	CASSYSSDSNEQFF	TGTGCCAGCAGTTACTCTTCGGACAGCAATGAGCAGTTCTTC
TRBD1	-	TRBJ1-2	TRBV20-1	CSAVGQVNYGYTF	TGCAGTGCTGTGGGACAGGTGAACTATGGCTACACCTTC
-	few	TRBJ1-2	TRBV29-1	CSVSARGYTF	TGCAGCGTGTCAGCGCGAGGCTACACCTTC
TRBD1	-	TRBJ2-3	TRBV7-2	CASKPGGITDTQYF	TGTGCCAGCAAGCCAGGGGGCATCACAGATACGCAGTATTTT
TRBD1	once	TRBJ2-6	TRBV6-6	CASKVQGSGANVLTF	TGTGCCAGCAAGGTACAGGGGTCTGGGGCCAACGTCCTGACTTTC
-	-	TRBJ2-7	TRBV2	CASSEWERALYNEQYF	TGTGCCAGCAGTGAATGGGAGCGGGCCCTGTACAATGAGCAGTACTTC
-	once	TRBJ1-1	TRBV7-6	CASSSRPGGEAFF	TGTGCCAGCAGCTCCCGCCCTGGGGGGGAAGCTTTCTTT
-	few	TRBJ2-5	TRBV7-9	CASSLWLRDQETQYF	TGTGCCAGCAGCTTGTGGTTGCGGGACCAAGAGACCCAGTACTTC
-	-	TRBJ1-1	TRBV18	CASSLSEHTEAFF	TGTGCCAGCTCACTTTCGGAACACACTGAAGCTTTCTTT
-	-	TRBJ2-7	TRBV6-4	CASSAGGGLLGYEQYF	TGTGCCAGCAGTGCCGGAGGGGGCCTTCTAGGCTACGAGCAGTACTTC
TRBD1	many	TRBJ1-5	TRBV7-2	CASSVGTGNQPQHF	TGTGCCAGCAGCGTCGGGACAGGCAATCAGCCCCAGCATTTT
-	few	TRBJ2-4	TRBV20-1	CSAGPGGDIQNIQYF	TGCAGTGCTGGCCCAGGGGGGGATATCCAAAACATTCAGTACTTC
-	few	TRBJ1-2	TRBV25-1	CASSRSPLRIYGYTF	TGTGCCAGCAGTAGATCGCCACTGAGAATATATGGCTACACCTTC
TRBD2	-	TRBJ2-7	TRBV20-1	CSASPRTSGESYEQYF	TGCAGTGCTAGCCCCAGGACTAGCGGAGAAAGCTACGAGCAGTACTTC
-	few	TRBJ1-6	TRBV12-3/TRBV12-4	CASSFWGSPLHF	TGTGCCAGCAGTTTTTGGGGTTCACCCCTCCACTTT
TRBD1	-	TRBJ1-1	TRBV27	CASSWTGEGTEAFF	TGTGCCAGCAGTTGGACAGGAGAAGGAACTGAAGCTTTCTTT
TRBD1	-	TRBJ1-2	TRBV10-3	CTISETGGNRGYTF	TGTACCATCAGTGAGACAGGGGGAAATCGTGGCTACACCTTC
TRBD2	once	TRBJ2-7	TRBV27	CASSLSLAGFYEQYF	TGTGCCAGCAGTTTATCTCTAGCGGGGTTCTACGAGCAGTACTTC